This paragraph covers one T cell receptor beta chain sequence. Its target is unknown. The entry originates in a study of cytomegalovirus exposure and HLA in healthy donors. Study at large: The 100 million to 120 million unique TCR beta sequences, from about 180 million T cells, were found by an earlier analysis.

Primers included in the PCR were 60 Vbeta and 13 Jbeta primers. Original handling: Later, roughly 80 million unique TCR beta chains were counted in an analysis, and approximately 10 million of them were shared. Assay: immunoSEQ multiplex PCR; the TCRdb copy retains only in-frame clones and omits some. V, J and clone size reflect that table, while D and trimming were determined from the DNA. This sample has 100,000 to 150,000 clones; 74% occur once, and the top ten carry 4.2%. Findings and caveats of the study: According to a later analysis, most TCR beta chains associated with CMV appeared HLA-restricted. Segments of the TCR beta V type were, in most cases, productive about 90% or about 30% of the time in an earlier analysis.

The TCR comes from a woman aged 50 to 65 in good health and CMV-seropositive. The sequenced sample consisted of PBMCs.

CDR3 in amino acids: CASRGQGGNQPQHF. The CDR3 nucleotides read TGTGCCAGCAGGGGACAGGGGGGCAATCAGCCCCAGCATTTT. This chain connects TRBV2 to TRBJ1-5, with 11 bases fitting TRBD1. Unmatched junction bases numbered 0, after V lost 6 bases and J lost 2 bases. This CDR3 has 14 residues. Germline CDR1 SNHLY, CDR2 FYNNEI.